Listed here are 30 T cell receptor beta chains from one sample, sequenced in a study of molecular identifiers for immune sequencing clone quantification. TCRdb independently ran MiXCR on the PCR reads; one entry per CDR3 protein. The sample has about 54,000 distinct CDR3 sequences, roughly a quarter seen once; the top ten hold about 2%. Sequenced material: naive CD8+ T cells from blood, with Jurkat cell RNA spiked in. Subset indicated: FACS-sorted CD8+CD4-CCR7+CD45RA+ naive T cells. The receptors come from a human donor in good health. Some libraries in this study had Jurkat cell RNA spiked in.

A remark on this clonotype: A clone one base away is much larger, so this may be a read error. The chain combines TRBV5-1 with TRBJ1-4, with D tentatively TRBD1 (5 bases). CDR3 length: 15 residues. Looked up from germline, CDR1 is SGHRS and CDR2 is YFSETQ. CDR3 nucleotide sequence: TGCGCCAGCAGCTTCGGCGTCAGGGACGGTGAAAAACAGTTTTTT. This translates into CASSFGVRDGEKQFF.

The chain is built from TRBV12-3 or TRBV12-4 and TRBJ1-2; D remains ambiguous. The CDR3 is 15 amino acids. The V end was cut by 6 bases, the J end by 1 base, with 15 bases between. CDR3 loop: CASSFSQNLNYGYTF. CDR3 nucleotides: TGTGCCAGCAGCTTCTCACAGAACCTTAACTATGGCTACACCTTC.

Notes on this clonotype: This clone may be a read error of a much larger clone one base away. The chain uses TRBV13 and TRBJ1-6, with D unresolved. CDR1 PRHDT and CDR2 FYEKMQ come from the germline V gene (reference sequence). The CDR3 consists of 15 residues. The CDR3 here is CAGSPRHVNNSPLHF. Written as DNA, the CDR3 is TGTGCCGGCAGCCCGAGACACGTGAATAATTCACCCCTCCACTTT.

This clonotype was recorded many times. The chain carries TRBV4-3 and TRBJ2-7; TRBD1 matches at 7 bases. There are 15 residues in the CDR3. V trimming: 2 bases; J trimming: 5 bases; junction bases outside the gene matches: 9. CDR1 and CDR2 from the germline V gene are LGHNA and YSLEER. CDR3 region: CASSQRTTGVHEQYF. The CDR3 DNA reads as TGCGCCAGCAGCCAAAGGACCACAGGGGTACACGAGCAGTACTTC.

Relative to its sample, this clonotype is medium-sized. This chain uses TRBV4-1 with TRBJ2-7; TRBD2 matches 11 bases. After removal of 2 bases from V and 4 bases from J, the junction contained 4 bases not matched to a gene. The CDR3 has 15 residues. Germline assignment: CDR1 MGHRA and CDR2 YSYEKL. CDR3 nucleotides: TGCGCCAGCAGCCAACTAGCGGGGGGCCCTTACGAGCAGTACTTC. This translates into CASSQLAGGPYEQYF.

A note on this clonotype: A much larger clone is a single base away; this may be a read error. The chain uses TRBV29-1 and TRBJ2-2, with a weak D call TRBD2 (5 bases). This CDR3 has 13 residues. Germline assignment: CDR1 SQVTM and CDR2 ANQGSEA. CDR3 nucleotide sequence: TGCAGCGTTGCAGCTCCGAACACCGGGGAGCTGCTTTTT. Residues: CSVAAPNTGELLF.

For this clonotype: A much larger clone sits a single nucleotide away, making a read error possible. J is TRBJ2-7 and V is TRBV20-1; 8 bases align to TRBD2. Germline-derived CDR1 and CDR2 are DFQATT and SNEGSKA (reference sequence). The CDR3 runs 13 residues. The chain's CDR3 is CSARTGGSCEQYF. CDR3 coding DNA: TGCAGTGCTAGAACGGGGGGGTCCTGCGAGCAGTACTTC.

The rearrangement links TRBV12-3 or TRBV12-4 to TRBJ2-3; a weak D match, TRBD2 (7 bases). Trimming took off 5 bases at V and 2 bases at J, with 17 bases between the two ends. CDR3 size: 16 residues. The CDR3 nucleotides are TGTGCCAGCAGTCCATGGGAGGGGGAGTTCACAGATACGCAGTATTTT. Translated, it gives CASSPWEGEFTDTQYF.

This clonotype was detected ten times or more. J is TRBJ1-1 and V is TRBV12-3 or TRBV12-4, with D unresolved. The CDR3 runs 12 residues. Deletions cut 3 bases from V and 10 bases from J, with 12 bases between. The CDR3 protein is CASSLSGFGAFF. The CDR3 DNA reads as TGTGCCAGCAGTTTGTCGGGTTTCGGAGCTTTCTTT.

Details on this clonotype: Given a much more abundant clone one base away, this may be a read error. The chain uses TRBV7-6 and TRBJ1-1; the match to TRBD1 covers 9 bases. J was trimmed by 3 bases and V by 4 bases; bases with no gene match: 18. Germline CDR1 is SGHVS and CDR2 is FNYEAQ. This CDR3 contains 19 residues. The CDR3, as DNA: TGTGCCAGCAGCTCAGGGGTCCGGACAGGGGTTAATAAGGACACTGAAGCTTTCTTT. Translated: CASSSGVRTGVNKDTEAFF.

This clonotype was detected many times. The chain links TRBV7-9 to TRBJ1-1; D not resolved. The CDR3 is 11 amino acids. The germline CDR1 and CDR2 sequences are SEHNR and FQNEAQ (reference sequence). The ends were cut back, 4 bases at V and 10 bases at J, with 10 bases in the middle. The CDR3 DNA sequence: TGTGCCAGCAGCTCAGGCGCTGGAGCTTTCTTT. It yields the protein CASSSGAGAFF.

Details on this clonotype: One base away lies a much larger clone, so this may be a sequencing read error. The chain recombines TRBV6-5 with TRBJ2-5, with TRBD1 matching over 9 bases. The CDR3 totals 14 residues. The V segment lost 9 bases and the J segment 2 bases; nucleotides outside the gene matches: 7. Per the germline V gene, CDR1 is MNHEY and CDR2 is SVGAGI. The CDR3 sequence: CARRGQGPQETQYF. The CDR3 coding sequence is TGTGCCAGAAGGGGACAGGGACCTCAAGAGACCCAGTACTTC.

This chain links TRBV16 with TRBJ2-1; TRBD2 matches at 9 bases. V was pared by 4 bases and J by 5 bases, with 3 bases of the junction left unmatched. The length of the CDR3 is 14 residues. From germline, CDR1 is KGHSY and CDR2 FQNENV. The CDR3 here is CASSPLAGNNEQFF. CDR3 nucleotides: TGTGCCAGCAGCCCTCTAGCGGGAAACAATGAGCAGTTCTTC.

In the case of this clonotype: Since a much larger clone is just one base distant, this may be a read error. The chain joins TRBV15 to TRBJ2-1; perhaps TRBD1 as D (6 bases). The CDR3 sequence is 15 residues long. Germline V gene lookup returns CDR1 LNHNV and CDR2 YYDKDF (reference sequence). CDR3 loop: CATSKDRNRYNEQSF. The CDR3 nucleotides are TGTGCCACCAGCAAAGACAGGAATCGCTACAATGAGCAGTCCTTC.

This clonotype has at least ten counts. In DNA, the CDR3 is TGCAGTGCCAGACAGGGACCCTTTAGCTATGGCTACACCTTC. Translation gives CSARQGPFSYGYTF. J is TRBJ1-2 and V is TRBV20-1, with 7 bases aligning to TRBD1. After removal of 6 bases from V and 4 bases from J, the junction contained 11 bases not matched to a gene. The CDR3 length is 14 residues. The germline V gene encodes CDR1 DFQATT and CDR2 SNEGSKA (reference sequence).

This clonotype was counted at least ten times. This sequence joins TRBV4-1 and TRBJ2-5; a weak D match, TRBD1 (6 bases). The V gene lost 1 base and the J gene lost 3 bases, with 9 bases spanning the gap. The germline CDR1 and CDR2 sequences are MGHRA and YSYEKL. CDR3 length: 14 residues. CDR3 nucleotides: TGCGCCAGCAGCCAAGTTACAGGGAAAGAGACCCAGTACTTC. It specifies CASSQVTGKETQYF.

In the case of this clonotype: This clone may be a read error of a much larger clone one base away. The chain has TRBV7-9 and TRBJ2-7; TRBD1 is a possible D gene (6 bases). Germline CDR1 reads SEHNR; CDR2 reads FQNEAQ (reference sequence). The germline V and J ends were trimmed by 5 bases and 5 bases, with 13 bases remaining between them. This CDR3 has 13 residues. This CDR3 is CASSTGTNHEQYF. Written as DNA, the CDR3 is TGTGCCAGCAGCACCGGGACAAACCACGAGCAGTACTTC.

This clonotype was seen many times. This chain links TRBV29-1 with TRBJ2-7; D might be TRBD1 (6 bases). Trimming shortened V by 7 bases and J by 3 bases, and 13 bases separated the two germline ends. This CDR3 has 12 residues. Germline V gene data show CDR1 as SQVTM and CDR2 as ANQGSEA. The DNA for the CDR3 is TGCAGCGCCCTCATACAGGGCTACGAGCAGTACTTC. Translating gives CSALIQGYEQYF.

Ten or more counts support this clonotype. The V call is TRBV7-9, the J call TRBJ2-5; a possible D gene is TRBD1 (6 bases). This CDR3 comprises 14 residues. V lost 5 bases, J lost 1 base, and 11 bases lay in between. The germline V gene encodes CDR1 SEHNR and CDR2 FQNEAQ (reference sequence). Here the CDR3 DNA reads TGTGCCAGCAGCCCACAGGGTAGCCAAGAGACCCAGTACTTC. It is translated as CASSPQGSQETQYF.

In this sample, this clonotype turned up once. This may arise from a read error, as a much more abundant clone is one base away. The chain employs TRBV28 and TRBJ2-1, with D maybe TRBD2 (5 bases). The CDR3 length is 14 residues. The germline V gene encodes CDR1 MDHEN and CDR2 SYDVKM. As DNA, the CDR3 is TGTCCCACCTCGGACTTGAGCTCCTACAATGAGCAGTTCTTC. This sequence encodes CPTSDLSSYNEQFF. The full variable domain, in which reference TRBV28 and TRBJ2-1 provide the parts outside the CDR3, is DVKVTQSSRYLVKRTGEKVFLECVQDMDHENMFWYRQDPGLGLRLIYFSYDVKMKEKGDIPEGYSVSREKKERFSLILESASTNQTSMYLCPTSDLSSYNEQFFGPGTRLTVL.

This clonotype was detected ten times or more. V usage is TRBV19 and J usage is TRBJ1-4; no reliable D call. V was trimmed by 4 bases and J by 5 bases, leaving 5 bases between them. This CDR3 comprises 12 residues. Germline CDR1 reads LNHDA; CDR2 reads SQIVND (reference sequence). CDR3 in DNA: TGTGCCAGTAGTACCGAAAATGAAAAACTGTTTTTT. Translation gives CASSTENEKLFF.

There are a few counts of this clonotype. This may be a read error, as it is one base from a much larger clone. The chain carries TRBV5-4 and TRBJ2-7; weak D call: TRBD1 (6 bases). Germline CDR1 SGHNT, CDR2 YYREEE (reference sequence). This CDR3 spans 15 amino acids. The V end was cut by 3 bases, the J end by 2 bases, with 15 bases between. The CDR3 coding sequence is TGTGCCAGCAGCTACGGACAGTGGGCGACCTACGAGCAGTACTTC. It encodes CASSYGQWATYEQYF.

This clonotype appeared many times. The V and J genes are TRBV6-2 or TRBV6-3 and TRBJ2-7, with D possibly matching TRBD1 (5 bases). The CDR3 consists of 15 residues. Trimming removed 6 bases at V and 4 bases at J, with 19 bases between. CDR1 and CDR2 (germline): MNHEY, SVGEGT. The CDR3 DNA reads as TGTGCCAGCAGCACCCCCACCCAGGGCTGGTACGAGCAGTACTTC. This sequence encodes CASSTPTQGWYEQYF.

Turning to this clonotype: This may stem from a read error, because a much larger clone lies one nucleotide away. The chain couples TRBV6-2 or TRBV6-3 to TRBJ2-3; 9 nucleotides align to TRBD2. Germline trimming cut 6 bases from V and 6 bases from J; bases unmatched to any gene: 16. The germline V gene encodes CDR1 MNHEY and CDR2 SVGEGT. The CDR3 has 17 amino acids. CDR3 nucleotide sequence: TGTGCCAGCAGCCCCCCTCGTGAGCGGGAGGTCGTGGATACGCAGTATTTT. It is translated as CASSPPREREVVDTQYF.

This clonotype was counted once. A much larger clonotype is one base distant, so this may be a read error. V usage is TRBV19 and J usage is TRBJ2-2, with TRBD1 identical over 7 bases. Per the germline V gene, CDR1 is LNHDA and CDR2 is SQIVND (reference sequence). V was clipped by 5 bases and J by 4 bases; unmatched bases: 7. The CDR3 covers 15 residues. The CDR3 nucleotides read TGTGCCAGTAGTCAAGGGGGCAGACTCACCGGGGAGCTGTTTTTT. Its translation is CASSQGGRLTGELFF.

This clonotype was seen ten or more times. The chain employs TRBV28 and TRBJ2-5; 7 bases map to TRBD1. Germline V gene lookup returns CDR1 MDHEN and CDR2 SYDVKM. CDR3 length: 16 amino acids. V shed 7 bases, J shed 0 bases, and the junction held 11 bases outside the gene matches. The CDR3 reads CASTWGTAPYQETQYF. The CDR3 bases are TGTGCCAGCACCTGGGGGACAGCTCCCTACCAAGAGACCCAGTACTTC. The full variable domain, rest sourced from reference TRBV28 and TRBJ2-5, is DVKVTQSSRYLVKRTGEKVFLECVQDMDHENMFWYRQDPGLGLRLIYFSYDVKMKEKGDIPEGYSVSREKKERFSLILESASTNQTSMYLCASTWGTAPYQETQYFGPGTRLLVL.

This clonotype came up a few times. J is TRBJ2-7 and V is TRBV27; D is perhaps TRBD1 (6 bases). V lost 2 bases to trimming and J lost 2 bases, with 10 bases between them. The CDR3 totals 14 residues. CDR1 and CDR2 (germline): MNHEY, SMNVEV (reference sequence). Here the CDR3 DNA reads TGTGCCAGCAGTTTAAGCGGACAGACCTACGAGCAGTACTTC. Its protein is CASSLSGQTYEQYF.

This clonotype has at least ten counts. V is TRBV27 and J is TRBJ2-7; TRBD2 aligns across 10 bases. This CDR3 contains 12 residues. J gave up 7 bases and V 5 bases, and 2 bases lay outside the gene matches. Germline V gives CDR1 MNHEY, CDR2 SMNVEV (reference sequence). The CDR3 region has the DNA TGTGCCAGCAGTGTACTAGCGGGGGAGCAGTACTTC. This codes for CASSVLAGEQYF.

This clonotype was observed once. In this CDR3 the conserved last residue, phenylalanine or tryptophan, is missing, so a read error is likely. The chain employs TRBV4-1 and TRBJ2-1, with D hard to call. CDR3 length: 13 residues. V shed 2 bases and J shed 8 bases, with 10 bases lying between them. Germline CDR1 reads MGHRA; CDR2 reads YSYEKL. CDR3 residues: CASSQSRVDEQFV. CDR3 DNA: TGCGCCAGCAGCCAATCAAGGGTCGATGAGCAGTTCGTC.

In its sample, this clonotype was seen many times. The chain has TRBV11-2 and TRBJ2-3; 8 positions agree with TRBD1. The V gene's germline CDR1 is SGHAT and CDR2 FQNNGV. After removal of 4 bases from V and 4 bases from J, the junction contained 7 bases not matched to a gene. The CDR3 runs to 15 residues. CDR3 nucleotide sequence: TGTGCCAGCAGCTGGGCGGACAGGGAAGCAGATACGCAGTATTTT. It codes for CASSWADREADTQYF.